Listed below are T cell receptor beta chains from one sample, sequenced in a study of T cells after yellow fever vaccination. One entry per CDR3 protein results from TCRdb running MiXCR on the 5' RACE reads. The data show roughly 56,000 distinct CDR3 sequences, approximately 5.5% seen once. Sequencing used PBMCs, either bulk or a sorted T-cell subset (CD4+, CD8+, memory, or dextramer-sorted; not recorded which), obtained on the day of the yellow fever booster vaccination. The receptors were gathered from a man between 18 and 29 years old who received the YFV17D yellow fever vaccine. Each CDR3 is given with its conserved first and last residue. A D gene is named only where the DNA matches it firmly. Clone size appears in some rows only: once, few, many, or a class for an expanded clone.

14 TRBD1 TRBJ2-4 . TRBV5-4 TGTGCCAGCAGCGGGGACAGTACCTTAAACATTCAGTACTTC CASSGDSTLNIQYF
14 . TRBJ1-5 . TRBV6-6 TGTGCCAGCAGTTACCGGCAGGGAAATCGGCCCCAGCATTTT CASSYRQGNRPQHF
14 . TRBJ2-7 few TRBV11-2 TGTGCCAGCAGCCCCCGGGACTCAAGCCTCGGGCAGTACTTC CASSPRDSSLGQYF
15 . TRBJ1-4 . TRBV15 TGTGCCACCAGCAGAGAGCCTGCAACTAATGAAAAACTGTTTTTT CATSREPATNEKLFF
11 . TRBJ1-2 . TRBV29-1 TGCAGCGCACCGAGGGGGGGTGGCTACACCTTC CSAPRGGGYTF
11 . TRBJ1-1 many TRBV20-1 TGCAGTGCCACTGACAGTACTGAAGCTTTCTTT CSATDSTEAFF
14 TRBD1 TRBJ2-5 . TRBV5-1 TGCGCCAGCAGTTACAGGGGTTCGAAGGAGACCCAGTACTTC CASSYRGSKETQYF
14 . TRBJ2-3 . TRBV6-2/TRBV6-3 TGTGCCAGCAGCCCCAGGGACGGAGGAGATACGCAGTATTTT CASSPRDGGDTQYF
14 . TRBJ1-1 many TRBV28 TGTGCCAGCAGTAGGAGAGGGGGGGTTGCTGAAGCTTTCTTT CASSRRGGVAEAFF
16 . TRBJ2-3 few TRBV7-2 TGTGCCAGCAGTAGCATAGGGCGGACGAGCACAGATACGCAGTATTTT CASSSIGRTSTDTQYF
17 TRBD1 TRBJ2-2 . TRBV5-6 TGTGCCAGCAGTCAACCCCGGGACAGGGGGCTCACCGGGGAGCTGTTTTTT CASSQPRDRGLTGELFF
14 . TRBJ1-2 many TRBV29-1 TGCAGCGTTATAGAGCAAAGCACCTACTATGGCTACACCTTC CSVIEQSTYYGYTF
13 . TRBJ2-1 many TRBV11-2 TGTGCCAGCAGCTTGTTAACTTACAATGAGCAGTTCTTC CASSLLTYNEQFF
15 . TRBJ2-3 many TRBV7-7 TGTGCTAGCAGCCAAGGCGGGGTTATGGGTGATACGCAGTATTTT CASSQGGVMGDTQYF
15 TRBD1 TRBJ2-2 few TRBV5-1 TGCGCCAGCAGCCCATGGACAGGGGCCACCGGGGAGCTGTTTTTT CASSPWTGATGELFF
13 TRBD1 TRBJ2-2 . TRBV2 TGTGCCAGCACAGGGGGCTTCACCGGGGAGCTGTTTTTT CASTGGFTGELFF
17 . TRBJ1-4 . TRBV6-5 TGTGCCAGCAGTTACTCGACGGCCGGGGGAGCGGTTCAAAAACTGTTTTTT CASSYSTAGGAVQKLFF
11 . TRBJ1-2 many TRBV7-9 TGTGCCAGCAGCTTTCCAAGGGGCTACACCTTC CASSFPRGYTF
18 TRBD1 TRBJ1-2 few TRBV7-9 TGTGCCAGCAGCCGCGTGATTGGACAGGGGACGATTAACTATGGCTACACCTTC CASSRVIGQGTINYGYTF
12 . TRBJ2-1 many TRBV4-1 TGCGCCAGCAGCCAAAACTACAATGAGCAGTTCTTC CASSQNYNEQFF
14 TRBD1 TRBJ2-3 . TRBV5-1 TGCGCCAGCAGCTTTCAGGGGGCCTCAGATACGCAGTATTTT CASSFQGASDTQYF
16 TRBD1 TRBJ1-5 . TRBV12-3/TRBV12-4 TGTGCCAGCAGTTTTCGCAAGGACAGGCCTGATCAGCCCCAGCATTTT CASSFRKDRPDQPQHF
12 . TRBJ1-2 many TRBV20-1 TGCAGTGCCCGAGGGGCTAGGGGTGGCTACACCTTC CSARGARGGYTF
15 TRBD2 TRBJ2-5 . TRBV6-2/TRBV6-3 TGTGCCAGGGGGACTAGCGGGGGGAACCAAGAGACCCAGTACTTC CARGTSGGNQETQYF
16 . TRBJ2-5 few TRBV29-1 TGCAGCGTTGAAGACGAGACTGAACGAAGCCAAGAGACCCAGTACTTC CSVEDETERSQETQYF
15 . TRBJ2-1 . TRBV24-1 TGTGCCACCAGTGACCCCTCACTCAGGGGCAATGAGCAGTTCTTC CATSDPSLRGNEQFF
15 TRBD1 TRBJ2-1 few TRBV7-2 TGTGCCAGCAGCTTTGGACAGGGGGCATCCAATGAGCAGTTCTTC CASSFGQGASNEQFF
13 . TRBJ2-3 . TRBV9 TGTGCCAGCAATCGGGACACAGCGGATACGCAGTATTTT CASNRDTADTQYF
15 . TRBJ2-2 . TRBV6-5 TGTGCCAGCAGTTACGGGGCAGGGGGGACCGGGGAGCTGTTTTTT CASSYGAGGTGELFF
13 . TRBJ2-5 many TRBV20-1 TGCAGTGCTGGGCAGCAAGGGGGAGAGACCCAGTACTTC CSAGQQGGETQYF
16 TRBD1 TRBJ1-1 many TRBV6-5 TGTGCCAGCAGTTTATGGGGACAGGGGCTGAACACTGAAGCTTTCTTT CASSLWGQGLNTEAFF
18 . TRBJ2-6 many TRBV18 TGTGCCAGCTCACCCGGGACCGCGACTTACTCTGGGGCCAACGTCCTGACTTTC CASSPGTATYSGANVLTF
11 . TRBJ1-1 many TRBV9 TGTGCCAGCGGACGGGGGGCAGAAGCTTTCTTT CASGRGAEAFF
14 . TRBJ1-2 few TRBV9 TGTGCCAGCAGCGTTGGGGGGGGCACGCGGGGCTACACCTTC CASSVGGGTRGYTF
16 . TRBJ1-5 many TRBV7-9 TGTGCCAGCAGCTCCGACCGGATACCCAGCAATCAGCCCCAGCATTTT CASSSDRIPSNQPQHF
15 TRBD2 TRBJ2-7 . TRBV12-3/TRBV12-4 TGTGCCAGCAGCCCTAGCGGGGGGAGCTCCTACGAGCAGTACTTC CASSPSGGSSYEQYF
15 . TRBJ2-1 many TRBV7-3 TGTGCCAGCAGCCTAGAGACTAGTATAATCCATGAGCAGTTCTTC CASSLETSIIHEQFF
15 . TRBJ1-2 many TRBV6-5 TGTGCCAGCAGTTACTTCGGGGGATCCAACTATGGCTACACCTTC CASSYFGGSNYGYTF
12 . TRBJ2-7 many TRBV10-2 TGCGCCAGCAGTATCTCGGTTCTGGAGCAGTACTTC CASSISVLEQYF
13 . TRBJ2-3 many TRBV7-2 TGTGCCAGCAGCTTAGAGGGCACAGATACGCAGTATTTT CASSLEGTDTQYF